The 5 T cell receptor beta chains given below trace back to one sample, sequenced in a study of multiple sclerosis patients with progressive multifocal leukoencephalopathy. The time point is: about six months of natalizumab therapy. Produced via immunoSEQ multiplex PCR; TCRdb's table is partial and in-frame only. The sample includes over 25,000 clones, around nine tenths of them seen just once. Sequences were derived from PBMCs, sampled from a patient treated with natalizumab. The origin of the receptors is a human donor with multiple sclerosis.

The genes are TRBV5-4 and TRBJ1-2; TRBD1 is a possible D gene (6 bases). CDR3 length: 14 residues. The V end was cut by 4 bases, the J end by 8 bases, with 18 bases between. Germline V gene data show CDR1 as SGHNT and CDR2 as YYREEE (reference sequence). The CDR3 nucleotides are TGTGCCAGCAGCGGCGACACAGGGTGGCAGGGCTACACCTTC. Translated, it gives CASSGDTGWQGYTF.

In this sample, this clone turned up once. The rearrangement joins TRBV5-1 to TRBJ2-1; TRBD1 aligns across 8 bases. This CDR3 is built from 14 residues. In germline, CDR1 is SGHRS, CDR2 YFSETQ. The ends lost 4 bases at V and 4 bases at J; junction bases unmatched: 4. CDR3 coding DNA: TGCGCCAGCAGCCCGGACAGGGCTTACAATGAGCAGTTCTTC. Translating gives CASSPDRAYNEQFF.

V usage is TRBV25-1 and J usage is TRBJ1-1; 8 nucleotides line up with TRBD1. This CDR3 region has 16 residues. Germline loops: CDR1 MGHDK, CDR2 SYGVNS. Unmatched junction bases numbered 10, after V lost 4 bases and J lost 3 bases. CDR3 in DNA: TGTGCCAGCAGTGGGTACAGGGGGAACAAATACACTGAAGCTTTCTTT. Encoded protein: CASSGYRGNKYTEAFF.

The chain has TRBV19 and TRBJ1-5; tentatively, D is TRBD1 (5 bases). This CDR3 contains 12 residues. V lost 5 bases, J lost 8 bases, and 10 bases lay in between. Germline assignment: CDR1 LNHDA and CDR2 SQIVND (reference sequence). CDR3 DNA: TGTGCCAGTAGTGGGGGGATCAAGCCCCAGCATTTT. As protein: CASSGGIKPQHF.

The J gene is TRBJ1-2, the V gene TRBV30; a weak D match, TRBD1 (6 bases). Germline values: CDR1 GTSNPN, CDR2 SVGIG (reference sequence). V shed 5 bases and J shed 2 bases, with 15 bases lying between them. This CDR3 comprises 14 residues. The CDR3 nucleotides are TGTGCCTGGGGTGGGACATTTCAGAACTATGGCTACACCTTC. This gives the protein CAWGGTFQNYGYTF. The full variable domain, with the rest looked up from reference TRBV30 and TRBJ1-2, is SQTIHQWPATLVQPVGSPLSLECTVEGTSNPNLYWYRQAAGRGLQLLFYSVGIGQISSEVPQNLSASRPQDRQFILSSKKLLLSDSGFYLCAWGGTFQNYGYTFGSGTRLTVV.